This T cell receptor beta chain derives from a study of post-analysis software for immune sequencing data. Whole-study context: Relapsing-remitting, secondary progressive and progressive-relapsing forms of multiple sclerosis all featured among disease courses.

About this clonotype itself: Its antigen is as yet unknown.

Unique-molecular-identifier-tagged TCR beta cDNA libraries were used. cDNA molecules numbering approximately 500,000 came from approximately 1 to 10 million T cells. TCRdb passed the PCR reads through MiXCR, listing each CDR3 protein once. The table lists about 540,000 distinct CDR3 sequences, approximately 34% of them singletons. Study-level results: F measure showed strong co-clustering of same-batch samples. Several TRBV segments (TRBV5-6, TRBV5-1 and TRBV20-1 among them) occurred more frequently in patients than in controls. Significantly lower normalized Chao1 diversity was found in patients with multiple sclerosis relative to controls.

Germline V gene data show CDR1 as MNHEY and CDR2 as SVGAGI. With 2 bases removed from V and 4 bases from J, the gap between germline ends came to 8 bases. The CDR3 loop spans 14 amino acids. The material sequenced was blood. This TCR was sampled from a girl younger than 18 with multiple sclerosis. The J gene is TRBJ2-2, the V gene TRBV6-5; D ambiguous. CDR3 coding DNA: TGTGCCAGCAGTTACGGTCGTACCACCGGGGAGCTGTTTTTT. It is translated as CASSYGRTTGELFF.